This T cell receptor beta chain comes out of a study of shared clonotypes between healthy human individuals. The input for sorted-subset replicate PCRs was approximately 190 ng DNA, around 27,000 T cell genomes. Authors' methods: Filtering differed for immunoSEQ, which gave only junction sequences without quality scores. Sequencing was performed with immunoSEQ multiplex PCR; in TCRdb, only in-frame clones are kept and a portion is missing. V and J calls and clone size are copied from that table; D and trimming were computed from the DNA. The table shows approximately 2.4 million clones, with under 97% occurring only once. The clonotype originates from a man between 18 and 35 years old in good health. Sequences were obtained from naive CD4+ T cells sorted from blood. Subset of the sample: CD45RA+ positively selected.

As DNA, the CDR3 is TGTGCCAGCTCATCGACTAGCGGGAGGGCCGGGGAGCTGTTTTTT. It is translated as CASSSTSGRAGELFF. The chain has TRBV18 and TRBJ2-2, with 14 nucleotides matching TRBD2. CDR1 is KGHSH and CDR2 is LQKENI in the germline V gene. This CDR3 is 15 amino acids long. Trimming cost V 5 bases and J 6 bases; bases outside gene matches: 2.